The 9 T cell receptor beta chains reported below all come from one sample, sequenced in a study of identical twins. TCRdb used MiXCR to reprocess the 5' RACE reads, holding one entry per CDR3 protein. The sample comprises 690,000 or so distinct CDR3 sequences, 5.5% to 6.5% of which are singletons, and around 1.9% rests with the top ten. The sample comprised naive T cells sorted from blood. These receptors all come from a man between 18 and 35 years old in good health.

J is TRBJ2-1 and V is TRBV4-2; 10 bases fit TRBD2. The germline V gene has CDR1 LGHNA and CDR2 YNFKEQ. Losses at the gene ends were 0 bases for V and 2 bases for J; bases not matched to a gene: 7. The CDR3 is 18 residues long. CDR3 region: CASSQDGSGTSAYNEQFF. The CDR3, as DNA: TGTGCCAGCAGCCAAGATGGTTCCGGGACTAGCGCCTACAATGAGCAGTTCTTC.

This clonotype came up many times. The chain carries TRBV12-3 or TRBV12-4 and TRBJ2-2, with 9 positions matching TRBD2. The CDR3 totals 16 residues. The junction had 4 bases not matched to a gene; V was cut back by 3 bases and J by 2 bases. CDR3 DNA sequence: TGTGCCAGCAGTTTGAGACTAGCGGAAAACACCGGGGAGCTGTTTTTT. Translation: CASSLRLAENTGELFF.

This clonotype was observed a few times. The chain carries TRBV12-3 or TRBV12-4 and TRBJ2-7, with TRBD2 as a possible D gene (6 bases). Trimming shortened V by 1 base and J by 2 bases, and 21 bases separated the two germline ends. This CDR3 has 18 residues. The CDR3 reads CASSLEWARGAEPYEQYF. The CDR3 DNA follows: TGTGCCAGCAGTTTAGAGTGGGCTCGCGGGGCCGAGCCCTACGAGCAGTACTTC.

The J gene is TRBJ1-1, the V gene TRBV19; D not certain. The CDR3 consists of 15 residues. Germline V lookup: CDR1 LNHDA, CDR2 SQIVND (reference sequence). Trimming cost V 5 bases and J 0 bases, with 13 bases left between them. CDR3: CASSYRTVLNTEAFF. CDR3 nucleotide sequence: TGTGCCAGTAGTTACCGGACGGTCTTGAACACTGAAGCTTTCTTT.

This clonotype came up many times. This chain joins TRBV12-3 or TRBV12-4 and TRBJ2-1; D not resolved. V was cut by 7 bases and J by 4 bases, with 17 bases left in between. The CDR3 extends over 15 amino acids. CDR3 protein: CASTVISVMYNEQFF. The CDR3 nucleotides are TGTGCCAGCACCGTTATAAGCGTAATGTACAATGAGCAGTTCTTC.

This clonotype was recorded many times. V and J are TRBV15 and TRBJ2-7, with 7 bases fitting TRBD1. This CDR3 has 16 residues. J was trimmed by 6 bases and V by 1 base; bases with no gene match: 12. Germline V gene data show CDR1 as LNHNV and CDR2 as YYDKDF (reference sequence). CDR3: CATSRASRSPGGEQYF. CDR3 sequence (DNA): TGTGCCACCAGCAGAGCCTCTAGGAGCCCAGGGGGCGAGCAGTACTTC.

This clonotype was found a few times. The CDR3 is CASSPLQSDTQYF. The CDR3 DNA reads as TGTGCCAGCAGCCCCCTTCAGTCGGATACGCAGTATTTT. The J gene is TRBJ2-3, the V gene TRBV11-3, with D uncertain. The germline V and J ends were trimmed by 5 bases and 6 bases, with 12 bases remaining between them. This CDR3 is 13 amino acids long. From germline, CDR1 is SGHNT and CDR2 YENEEA.

This clonotype has just a few counts. The rearrangement links TRBV5-1 to TRBJ2-5; TRBD2 might be the D (6 bases). The CDR3 extends over 14 amino acids. Per germline, CDR1 SGHRS and CDR2 YFSETQ. Trimming removed 3 bases from V and 3 bases from J, with 12 bases in between. As DNA, the CDR3 is TGCGCCAGCAGCTCCCGGGACTCCAAAGAGACCCAGTACTTC. Translation: CASSSRDSKETQYF.

The gene calls are TRBV11-2 and TRBJ2-3; 7 positions agree with TRBD1. The CDR3 contains 16 residues. Germline values: CDR1 SGHAT, CDR2 FQNNGV. Unmatched junction bases numbered 7, after V lost 2 bases and J lost 2 bases. CDR3 sequence: CASSLTGEGATDTQYF. In DNA, the CDR3 is TGTGCCAGCAGCTTAACAGGGGAAGGGGCCACAGATACGCAGTATTTT.